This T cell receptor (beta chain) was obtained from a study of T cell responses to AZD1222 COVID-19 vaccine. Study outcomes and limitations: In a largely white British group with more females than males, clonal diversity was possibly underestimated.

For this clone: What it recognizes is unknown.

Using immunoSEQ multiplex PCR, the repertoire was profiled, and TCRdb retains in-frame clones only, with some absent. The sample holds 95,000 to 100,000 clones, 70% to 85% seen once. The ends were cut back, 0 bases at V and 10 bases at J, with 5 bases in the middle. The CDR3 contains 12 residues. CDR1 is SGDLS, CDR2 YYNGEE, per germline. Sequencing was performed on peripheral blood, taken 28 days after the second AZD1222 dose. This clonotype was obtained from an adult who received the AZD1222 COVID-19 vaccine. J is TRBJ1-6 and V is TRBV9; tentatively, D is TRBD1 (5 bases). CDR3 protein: CASSVGGSPLHF. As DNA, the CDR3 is TGTGCCAGCAGCGTAGGGGGGTCACCCCTCCACTTT.